This entry concerns a single T cell receptor (beta chain). Its target is not known. This specimen comes from a study of radiation and T cells in renal cell carcinoma. Study results and limitations: In blood, top tumor clones expanded by 2 weeks, shrinking by 4. Without pretreatment biopsies, baseline tumor clonotype presence was undetermined.

Data came from immunoSEQ multiplex PCR; TCRdb stores just in-frame clones and leaves some out. The table has approximately 170,000 clones, around 90% seen once. The V gene's germline CDR1 is SGHTA and CDR2 FQGNSA. V was trimmed by 4 bases and J by 5 bases, leaving 9 bases between them. The CDR3 has 13 amino acids. Stated time point: blood 4 weeks post-SBRT, at nephrectomy. Treatment specified: 15 Gy SBRT to primary tumor, nephrectomy 4 weeks later. Blood was sampled at baseline, 2 weeks and 4 weeks after SBRT. The patient's renal cell carcinoma had clear cell pathology. The receptor was isolated from a woman aged 45-65 years with renal cell carcinoma. The gene calls are TRBV7-2 and TRBJ1-5; D possibly corresponds to TRBD1 (6 bases). The sample in question was blood, obtained from a patient whose treatment included radiotherapy and nephrectomy. The CDR3 spells CASSSQGHQPQHF. The CDR3, as DNA: TGTGCCAGCAGCTCACAGGGTCATCAGCCCCAGCATTTT.